What follows describes a single TCR beta chain. Antigen: not known. Researchers prepared the TRB cDNA libraries using 5' RACE with UMI labels. TCRdb reprocessed the 5' RACE reads and stores each CDR3 protein as one record, lacking DNA. This sample's table reports about 89,000 distinct CDR3 sequences. The data stem from a study of CXCR3-negative and CXCR3-positive naive CD8 T cells. Findings and caveats of the study: Memory CD8+ cells showed much lower diversity, while both naive subsets were comparably high. Naive CXCR3-positive and CXCR3-negative cells shared TRBV-TRBJ usage; memory cells diverged. Naive cells that were CXCR3-positive had more hydrophobic TRB CDR3s (compared with CXCR3-negative naive cells).

Using triplicate sorts, roughly 300,000 cells were collected each time from every CD8+ T cell subset. Sequences were obtained from naive CXCR3+ CD8+ T cells from blood. The subset: CD45RO-CCR7+CD27+CD95- naive CD8+ T cells expressing CXCR3 (TNR3+). The source of this sequence is a human donor in good health. Some clones in this sample may be carry-over from other donors' samples.

The chain's CDR3 is CASSPGPGNGQDTQYF. The chain recombines TRBV4-1 with TRBJ2-3; the TCRdb D gene call, TRBD1, has no DNA to confirm it. The CDR3 contains 16 residues. The germline CDR1 and CDR2 sequences are MGHRA and YSYEKL.